Shown below are 20 T cell receptor beta chains from a single sample sequenced in a study of cytomegalovirus exposure and HLA in healthy donors. Here immunoSEQ multiplex PCR was the method, and the copy in TCRdb shows in-frame clones only, minus some. Among about 160,000 clones listed, about 88% were seen once. The specimen sequenced was PBMCs. The receptors stem from a woman aged 18-29 years in good health and CMV-seronegative.

The chain carries TRBV2 and TRBJ2-2; weak D call: TRBD2 (6 bases). The CDR3 covers 14 residues. V gave up 6 bases and J gave up 2 bases, with 10 bases separating them. Germline CDR1 SNHLY, CDR2 FYNNEI. Here the CDR3 DNA reads TGTGCCAGCAGGGAGGGGATTAACACCGGGGAGCTGTTTTTT. It codes for CASREGINTGELFF.

V usage is TRBV6-4 and J usage is TRBJ2-2, with D hard to call. CDR1 and CDR2 (germline): MRHNA, SNTAGT. V was trimmed by 3 bases and J by 4 bases, leaving 9 bases between them. This CDR3 region has 14 residues. Written as DNA, the CDR3 is TGTGCCAGCAGTGATCACTACGGCACCGGGGAGCTGTTTTTT. This translates into CASSDHYGTGELFF.

This clone has a single count. The chain employs TRBV30 and TRBJ1-2; D is unresolved. V was pared by 2 bases and J by 4 bases, with 11 bases between. The CDR3 sequence is 13 residues long. Germline CDR1 is GTSNPN and CDR2 is SVGIG (reference sequence). The CDR3: CAWSTTAFYGYTF. Written as DNA, the CDR3 is TGTGCCTGGAGTACCACTGCCTTCTATGGCTACACCTTC.

The chain links TRBV5-6 to TRBJ1-1; 7 bases map to TRBD1. The CDR3 covers 15 residues. The germline CDR1 and CDR2 sequences are SGHDT and YYEEEE. V lost 4 bases, J lost 8 bases, and 14 bases stayed unmatched. CDR3 region: CASSLSGGTVLEAFF. CDR3 in DNA: TGTGCCAGCAGCCTGTCAGGCGGGACAGTCTTGGAAGCTTTCTTT.

V and J are TRBV4-3 and TRBJ2-1; 14 bases are shared with TRBD2. CDR1 LGHNA and CDR2 YSLEER come from the germline V gene. CDR3 length: 18 residues. Losses at the gene ends were 4 bases for V and 3 bases for J; bases not matched to a gene: 8. The CDR3 bases are TGCGCCAGCAGCCCAAGGGGGACTAGCGGGAGAGGCTACAATGAGCAGTTCTTC. It specifies CASSPRGTSGRGYNEQFF.

This chain links TRBV4-1 with TRBJ1-1, with D unresolved. Per germline, CDR1 MGHRA and CDR2 YSYEKL. V shed 1 base and J shed 5 bases, with 17 bases lying between them. CDR3 size: 16 residues. The CDR3, as DNA: TGCGCCAGCAGCCAAGGTCGGCAGGTGGGTAGGACTGAAGCTTTCTTT. Translation: CASSQGRQVGRTEAFF.

This clone was observed once. The chain employs TRBV7-2 and TRBJ1-2, with D maybe TRBD1 (5 bases). The V and J ends lost 1 base and 6 bases respectively, with 9 bases between them. Per germline, CDR1 SGHTA and CDR2 FQGNSA. This CDR3 is built from 13 residues. The CDR3 DNA follows: TGTGCCAGCAGCTTAGACAGGAAGAATGGCTACACCTTC. Protein sequence: CASSLDRKNGYTF.

The chain uses TRBV19 and TRBJ1-1, with 8 bases fitting TRBD1. V was clipped by 10 bases and J by 4 bases; unmatched bases: 5. The CDR3 loop spans 12 amino acids. Looked up from germline, CDR1 is LNHDA and CDR2 is SQIVND (reference sequence). This CDR3 is CATDDRGTEAFF. The CDR3 nucleotides read TGTGCCACCGACGACAGGGGCACTGAAGCTTTCTTT.

The rearrangement links TRBV7-9 to TRBJ2-1; D is perhaps TRBD2 (6 bases). The V and J ends lost 3 bases and 12 bases respectively, with 9 bases between them. Germline V gene lookup returns CDR1 SEHNR and CDR2 FQNEAQ (reference sequence). This CDR3 has 11 residues. As DNA, the CDR3 is TGTGCCAGCAGCTTGATGACTAGGCAGTTCTTC. Amino acid sequence: CASSLMTRQFF.

The chain joins TRBV6-1 to TRBJ1-2; D is uncertain. The length of the CDR3 is 16 residues. V was pared by 0 bases and J by 4 bases, with 15 bases between. Germline CDR1 and CDR2: MNHNS and SASEGT. CDR3 sequence reads: CASSEAWSPTGYGYTF. The CDR3 DNA follows: TGTGCCAGCAGTGAAGCATGGAGCCCCACCGGCTATGGCTACACCTTC.

The chain is built from TRBV27 and TRBJ2-7; TRBD2 is a possible D gene (6 bases). Germline V gene data show CDR1 as MNHEY and CDR2 as SMNVEV (reference sequence). The CDR3 is 12 amino acids. Trimming pared 8 bases from V and 3 bases from J, leaving 11 bases between. CDR3 sequence reads: CASGAGIYEQYF. In DNA form, the CDR3 reads TGTGCCAGCGGTGCGGGAATCTACGAGCAGTACTTC.

The V and J genes are TRBV19 and TRBJ1-2, with D perhaps matching TRBD1 (5 bases). Trimming cost V 10 bases and J 7 bases, with 16 bases left between them. Germline V gives CDR1 LNHDA, CDR2 SQIVND (reference sequence). This CDR3 comprises 12 residues. The CDR3, as DNA: TGTGCCACCGAAGGGGCAGGACGTGGCTACACCTTC. Translating gives CATEGAGRGYTF. The complete variable domain, with remaining parts taken from reference TRBV19 and TRBJ1-2, reads DGGITQSPKYLFRKEGQNVTLSCEQNLNHDAMYWYRQDPGQGLRLIYYSQIVNDFQKGDIAEGYSVSREKKESFPLTVTSAQKNPTAFYLCATEGAGRGYTFGSGTRLTVV.

This clone was seen a single time. This chain joins TRBV19 and TRBJ1-4; 9 bases fit TRBD1. Germline trimming cut 9 bases from V and 4 bases from J; bases unmatched to any gene: 3. Germline V gives CDR1 LNHDA, CDR2 SQIVND (reference sequence). This CDR3 has 13 amino acids. CDR3 nucleotide sequence: TGTGCCAGACCGGGACAGGGTAATGAAAAACTGTTTTTT. This translates into CARPGQGNEKLFF. The variable domain in full, with the rest retrieved from reference TRBV19 and TRBJ1-4, is DGGITQSPKYLFRKEGQNVTLSCEQNLNHDAMYWYRQDPGQGLRLIYYSQIVNDFQKGDIAEGYSVSREKKESFPLTVTSAQKNPTAFYLCARPGQGNEKLFFGSGTQLSVL.

V and J are TRBV19 and TRBJ1-1; possible D gene TRBD1, 6 bases. CDR3 length: 14 residues. V gave up 7 bases and J gave up 4 bases, with 16 bases separating them. CDR1 and CDR2 from the germline V gene are LNHDA and SQIVND (reference sequence). CDR3: CASNHRAQGTEAFF. In DNA, the CDR3 is TGTGCCAGTAACCACAGGGCTCAGGGCACTGAAGCTTTCTTT.

The chain has TRBV2 and TRBJ2-7; 10 bases align to TRBD1. Germline V CDR1 and CDR2: SNHLY, FYNNEI. The CDR3 length is 15 residues. The V segment lost 6 bases and the J segment 4 bases; nucleotides outside the gene matches: 9. CDR3 loop: CASRGDRGRSYEQYF. CDR3 bases: TGTGCCAGCAGAGGGGACAGGGGTCGATCGTACGAGCAGTACTTC.

The chain uses TRBV7-2 and TRBJ2-5, with a weak D call TRBD1 (5 bases). Germline CDR1 reads SGHTA; CDR2 reads FQGNSA. V lost 5 bases to trimming and J lost 1 base, with 8 bases between them. The CDR3 totals 13 residues. The CDR3 region is CASSTGVQETQYF. The CDR3, as DNA: TGTGCCAGCAGCACAGGAGTCCAAGAGACCCAGTACTTC.

The CDR3 coding sequence is TGCGCCAGCAGCCCCCTGACTAGCGGGTACACAGATACGCAGTATTTT. Amino acids: CASSPLTSGYTDTQYF. This rearrangement joins TRBV5-1 to TRBJ2-3, with 10 positions matching TRBD2. V shed 4 bases and J 2 bases; nucleotides not matched to a gene: 7. Germline V gene lookup returns CDR1 SGHRS and CDR2 YFSETQ. The CDR3 runs 16 residues.

This chain connects TRBV9 to TRBJ1-1; 7 bases fit TRBD1. V shed 3 bases, J shed 4 bases, and the junction held 6 bases outside the gene matches. Germline V gene sequence: CDR1 SGDLS, CDR2 YYNGEE. The CDR3 runs 14 residues. Here the CDR3 DNA reads TGTGCCAGCAGCGCCTCTACAGGGGTCACTGAAGCTTTCTTT. It yields the protein CASSASTGVTEAFF.

This sequence joins TRBV7-2 and TRBJ1-2, with D possibly matching TRBD1 (6 bases). Germline V gene lookup returns CDR1 SGHTA and CDR2 FQGNSA. This CDR3 contains 16 residues. Trimming shortened V by 3 bases and J by 3 bases, and 17 bases separated the two germline ends. CDR3 in DNA: TGTGCCAGCAGCTTGAGACCAGGGGTGCGGGACTATGGCTACACCTTC. It codes for CASSLRPGVRDYGYTF. The full variable domain, its missing parts supplied by reference TRBV7-2 and TRBJ1-2, is GAGVSQSPSNKVTEKGKDVELRCDPISGHTALYWYRQSLGQGLEFLIYFQGNSAPDKSGLPSDRFSAERTGGSVSTLTIQRTQQEDSAVYLCASSLRPGVRDYGYTFGSGTRLTVV.

The rearrangement uses TRBV9 and TRBJ1-2, with a tentative D call TRBD1 (5 bases). Trimming took 3 bases from V and 4 from J, leaving 10 bases between them. The CDR3 has 13 residues. Per the germline V gene, CDR1 is SGDLS and CDR2 is YYNGEE. The CDR3 here is CASSEGRSYGYTF. Written as DNA, the CDR3 is TGTGCCAGCAGCGAGGGGAGGTCCTATGGCTACACCTTC.